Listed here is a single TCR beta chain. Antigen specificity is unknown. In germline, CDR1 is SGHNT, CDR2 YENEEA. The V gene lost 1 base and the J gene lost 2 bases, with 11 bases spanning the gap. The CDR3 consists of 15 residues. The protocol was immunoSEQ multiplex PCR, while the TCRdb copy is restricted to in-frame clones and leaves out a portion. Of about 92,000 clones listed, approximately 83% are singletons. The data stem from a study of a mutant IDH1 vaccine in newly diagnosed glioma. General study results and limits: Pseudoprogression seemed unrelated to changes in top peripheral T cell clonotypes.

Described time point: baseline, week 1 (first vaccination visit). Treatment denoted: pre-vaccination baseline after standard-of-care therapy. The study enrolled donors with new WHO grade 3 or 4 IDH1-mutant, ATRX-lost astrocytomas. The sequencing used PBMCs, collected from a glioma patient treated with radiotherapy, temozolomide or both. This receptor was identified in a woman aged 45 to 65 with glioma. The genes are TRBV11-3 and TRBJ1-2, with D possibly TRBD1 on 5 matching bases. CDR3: CASSLAVGGNYGYTF. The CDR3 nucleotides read TGTGCCAGCAGCTTAGCCGTCGGGGGGAACTATGGCTACACCTTC.